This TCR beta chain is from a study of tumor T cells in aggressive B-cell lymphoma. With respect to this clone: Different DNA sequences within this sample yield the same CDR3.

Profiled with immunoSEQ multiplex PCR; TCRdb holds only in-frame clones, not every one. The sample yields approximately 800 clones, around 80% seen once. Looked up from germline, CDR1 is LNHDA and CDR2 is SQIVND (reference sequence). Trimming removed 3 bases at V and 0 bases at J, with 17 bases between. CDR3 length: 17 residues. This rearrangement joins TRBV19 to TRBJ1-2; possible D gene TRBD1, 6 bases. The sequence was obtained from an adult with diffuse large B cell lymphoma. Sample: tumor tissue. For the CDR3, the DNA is TGTGCCAGTAGTATCAGGGGCGGGCAGTTAGCTAACTATGGCTACACCTTC. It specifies CASSIRGGQLANYGYTF.